This is a list of T cell receptor beta chains from one sample in a study of shared T cell receptors in the human thymus. Using immunoSEQ multiplex PCR, the repertoire was profiled, and TCRdb retains in-frame clones only, with some absent. The repertoire holds under 700,000 clones, with 75% to 80% as singletons. These records were also assigned to another study, of human thymus T cells.

Sequencing used thymocytes. All receptors come from a boy under two years old with a congenital heart defect. The CDR3 runs from the conserved cysteine through the conserved F or W.

TRBV6-1,CASSEDRPSTYEQYF
TRBV27,CASSFASGSPSTDTQYF
TRBV4-1,CASGAGEAQNEQFF
TRBV27,CASSLGLASYNEQFF
TRBV4-1,CASSRDSGSGYNEQFF
TRBV4-2,CASRPASGFDYTF
TRBV5-6,CASSFALPGTDTQYF
TRBV19,CASSVTGDRGFYEQYF
TRBV13,CASSSRTLNEQFF
TRBV2,CASSTGLAGGIHF
TRBV6-1,CASSVTTKKWPYEQYF
TRBV4-3,CASSQDSAGGSTDTQYF
TRBV11-2,CASSDGSSYTF
TRBV5-8,CASSQGDRFVYEQYF
TRBV6-5,CASSGIAGGDDTQYF
TRBV4-3,CASSQGAGNVYEQYF